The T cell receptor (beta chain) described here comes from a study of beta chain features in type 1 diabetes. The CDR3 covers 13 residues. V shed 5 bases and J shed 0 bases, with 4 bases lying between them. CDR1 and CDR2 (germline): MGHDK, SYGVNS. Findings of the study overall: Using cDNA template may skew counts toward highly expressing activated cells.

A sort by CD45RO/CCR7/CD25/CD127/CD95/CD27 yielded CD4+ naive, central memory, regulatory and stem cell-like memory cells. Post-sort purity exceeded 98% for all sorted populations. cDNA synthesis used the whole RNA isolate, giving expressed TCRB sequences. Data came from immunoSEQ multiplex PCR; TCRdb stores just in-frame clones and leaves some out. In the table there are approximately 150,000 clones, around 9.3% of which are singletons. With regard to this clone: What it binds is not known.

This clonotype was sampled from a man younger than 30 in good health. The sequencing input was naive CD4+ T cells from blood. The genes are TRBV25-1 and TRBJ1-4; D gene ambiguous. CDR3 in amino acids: CASSPATNEKLFF. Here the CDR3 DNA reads TGTGCCAGCAGTCCTGCAACTAATGAAAAACTGTTTTTT.